This T cell receptor beta chain was retrieved from a study of blood T cell repertoires in COVID-19. About this clone: Compared with germline, one end of the junction differs, possibly owing to a read error.

The CDR3 is 15 amino acids. Per the germline V gene, CDR1 is SSHAT and CDR2 is FNYEAQ (reference sequence). Original handling: From reference gene primer amplification, estimates of nucleated cell counts were derived. The data were produced by immunoSEQ multiplex PCR, yet TCRdb's version contains in-frame clones alone and is incomplete. D and trimming were read from the DNA, whereas the V and J calls and clone size are those reported in that table. The sample carries over 80,000 clones, 90% recorded once. Sample: peripheral blood. This TCR derives from a man aged 55-75 years with acute or convalescent COVID-19. The V call is TRBV7-7, the J call TRBJ2-7, with TRBD1 as a possible D gene (6 bases). CDR3 in DNA: TGTGCTAGCAGCTACCCCCAGGGGAACTCCTACGAGCAGTACTTC. Amino acids: CASSYPQGNSYEQYF.